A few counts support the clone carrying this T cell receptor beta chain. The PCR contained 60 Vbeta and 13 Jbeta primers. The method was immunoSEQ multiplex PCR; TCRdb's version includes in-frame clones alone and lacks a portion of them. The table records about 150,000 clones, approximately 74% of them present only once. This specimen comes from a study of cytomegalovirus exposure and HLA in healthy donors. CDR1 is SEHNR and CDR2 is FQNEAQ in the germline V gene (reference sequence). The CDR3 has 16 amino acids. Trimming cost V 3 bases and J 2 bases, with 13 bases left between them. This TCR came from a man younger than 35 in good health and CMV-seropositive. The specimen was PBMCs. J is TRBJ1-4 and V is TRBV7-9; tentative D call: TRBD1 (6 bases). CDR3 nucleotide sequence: TGTGCCAGCAGCTTTTCAGGGGAAGGTACTAATGAAAAACTGTTTTTT. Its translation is CASSFSGEGTNEKLFF. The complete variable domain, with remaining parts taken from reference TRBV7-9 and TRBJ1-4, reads DTGVSQNPRHKITKRGQNVTFRCDPISEHNRLYWYRQTLGQGPEFLTYFQNEAQLEKSRLLSDRFSAERPKGSFSTLEIQRTEQGDSAMYLCASSFSGEGTNEKLFFGSGTQLSVL.